This T cell receptor beta chain was sequenced in a study of early T cells in non-severe SARS-CoV-2 infection. Study as a whole: Sequenced bulk RNA came from whole blood that was unsorted, and chains were unpaired.

Unique molecular identifiers were attached to individual cDNA molecules. TCRdb recomputed calls from the 5' RACE reads with MiXCR, one row per CDR3 protein. The repertoire consists of 35,000 to 50,000 distinct CDR3 sequences, with around 6.9% occurring once and the leading ten covering roughly 4.7%. This clonotype was recorded at least ten times. Trimming cost V 0 bases and J 0 bases, with 7 bases left between them. The CDR3 loop spans 15 amino acids. Germline values: CDR1 SGHRS, CDR2 YFSETQ. Sequencing input: whole blood. V and J are TRBV5-1 and TRBJ1-5; D gene unclear. This TCR was sampled from an adult who was a healthcare worker with PCR-confirmed SARS-CoV-2 infection or an uninfected control (not recorded which). CDR3 in DNA: TGCGCCAGCAGCTTGGGGGGAAATAGCAATCAGCCCCAGCATTTT. Its translation: CASSLGGNSNQPQHF. The entire variable domain, with the rest obtained from reference TRBV5-1 and TRBJ1-5, is as follows: KAGVTQTPRYLIKTRGQQVTLSCSPISGHRSVSWYQQTPGQGLQFLFEYFSETQRNKGNFPGRFSGRQFSNSRSEMNVSTLELGDSALYLCASSLGGNSNQPQHFGDGTRLSIL.